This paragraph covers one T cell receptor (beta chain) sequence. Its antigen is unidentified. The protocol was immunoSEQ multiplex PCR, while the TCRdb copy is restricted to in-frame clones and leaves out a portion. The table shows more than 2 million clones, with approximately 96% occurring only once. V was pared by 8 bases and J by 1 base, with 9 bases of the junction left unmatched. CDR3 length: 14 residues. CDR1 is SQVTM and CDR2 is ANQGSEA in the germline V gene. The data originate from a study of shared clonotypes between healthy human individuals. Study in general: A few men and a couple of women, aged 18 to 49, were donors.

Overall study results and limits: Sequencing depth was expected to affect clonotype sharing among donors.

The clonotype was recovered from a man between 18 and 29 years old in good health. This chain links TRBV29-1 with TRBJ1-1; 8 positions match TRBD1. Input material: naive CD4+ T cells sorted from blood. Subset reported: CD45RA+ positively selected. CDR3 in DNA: TGCAGCCTCCGGGCAGGGGGCCCGAACACTGAAGCTTTCTTT. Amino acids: CSLRAGGPNTEAFF.